This entry lists 10 T cell receptor beta chains sequenced from one sample in a study of cytomegalovirus exposure and HLA in healthy donors (dated by TCRdb to the late 2010s). Library prep was done by the immunoSEQ multiplex PCR assay. TCRdb re-hosts the immuneACCESS table, in-frame sequences only. Its copies lack some clones; in the studies checked, an unresolved V gene accounts for under half of them, and the cause for the rest is not known. The sample table lists about 160,000 clones, approximately 87% of them with a count of one. The ten biggest clones cover 5% to 7% of the sample. The specimen sequenced was PBMCs. The origin of the receptors is a woman in her 30s in good health and CMV-seronegative.

This chain connects TRBV27 to TRBJ1-2; TRBD1 agrees at 8 bases. The CDR3 is 17 residues long. Germline-derived CDR1 and CDR2 are MNHEY and SMNVEV (reference sequence). Trimming took 5 bases from V and 3 from J; bases not matched to a gene: 14. For the CDR3, the DNA is TGTGCCAGCAGTGCCACCCGTACGGACAGGGTTTACTATGGCTACACCTTC. This sequence encodes CASSATRTDRVYYGYTF.

This clone was picked up a small number of times. The chain has TRBV9 and TRBJ1-2; 8 nucleotides agree with TRBD1. The J segment lost 2 bases and the V segment lost 3 bases, leaving 3 bases of the junction unmatched. The CDR3 is made up of 14 amino acids. Germline values: CDR1 SGDLS, CDR2 YYNGEE. The CDR3 loop reads CASSAGGKNYGYTF. The CDR3, as DNA: TGTGCCAGCAGCGCAGGGGGCAAAAACTATGGCTACACCTTC.

V is TRBV15 and J is TRBJ1-2, with D unresolved. The germline V and J ends were trimmed by 1 base and 6 bases, with 18 bases remaining between them. This CDR3 spans 16 amino acids. CDR1 LNHNV and CDR2 YYDKDF come from the germline V gene (reference sequence). The CDR3 DNA reads as TGTGCCACCAGCAGAGTTGGCAGGCTCCCTTCCAATGGCTACACCTTC. Translating it yields CATSRVGRLPSNGYTF.

The chain carries TRBV18 and TRBJ1-1, with D tentatively TRBD1 (6 bases). Between the trimmed V and J ends, which lost 5 bases and 1 base, there was a span of 17 bases. The CDR3 is 16 amino acids. Germline CDR1 is KGHSH and CDR2 is LQKENI. The CDR3: CASSSRGTWENTEAFF. The CDR3 nucleotides are TGTGCCAGCTCATCCAGGGGAACTTGGGAGAACACTGAAGCTTTCTTT.

In this sample, this clone turned up once. The rearrangement joins TRBV11-3 to TRBJ2-5, with TRBD1 matching 7 bases. CDR3 size: 15 residues. The germline V gene has CDR1 SGHNT and CDR2 YENEEA. The V segment lost 5 bases and the J segment 5 bases; nucleotides outside the gene matches: 11. The CDR3 loop reads CASSRSTGLGETQYF. The CDR3 DNA is TGTGCCAGCAGCCGCTCGACAGGGCTGGGGGAGACCCAGTACTTC.

The V gene is TRBV7-9, the J gene TRBJ2-5; 7 bases match TRBD1. The germline gives CDR1 SEHNR, CDR2 FQNEAQ (reference sequence). The CDR3 has 15 amino acids. V was clipped by 4 bases and J by 7 bases; unmatched bases: 12. For the CDR3, the DNA is TGTGCCAGCAGCTCCGACCATCAGGGGGTCGGGACCCAGTACTTC. This codes for CASSSDHQGVGTQYF.

The chain combines TRBV7-8 with TRBJ2-1; 10 positions agree with TRBD1. Germline lookup yields CDR1 SGHVS and CDR2 FQNEAQ. The V and J ends lost 5 bases and 2 bases, in that order; junction bases with no gene match: 3. This CDR3 spans 15 amino acids. This CDR3 reads CASSEGQGTYNEQFF. The CDR3, as DNA: TGTGCCAGCAGCGAGGGACAGGGGACCTACAATGAGCAGTTCTTC. The whole variable domain, remainder taken from reference TRBV7-8 and TRBJ2-1, is GAGVSQSPRYKVAKRGQDVALRCDPISGHVSLFWYQQALGQGPEFLTYFQNEAQLDKSGLPSDRFFAERPEGSVSTLKIQRTQQEDSAVYLCASSEGQGTYNEQFFGPGTRLTVL.

The chain carries TRBV18 and TRBJ1-1; 9 bases match TRBD1. The length of the CDR3 is 14 residues. CDR1 KGHSH and CDR2 LQKENI come from the germline V gene. J was trimmed by 5 bases and V by 5 bases; bases with no gene match: 6. The CDR3 region has the DNA TGTGCCAGCTCAACAACAGGGGGCCGGACTGAAGCTTTCTTT. This codes for CASSTTGGRTEAFF.

CDR3 DNA sequence: TGCGCCAGCAGCCAGCGGGACAGAGCCTACGAGCAGTACTTC. The encoded protein is CASSQRDRAYEQYF. This chain uses TRBV4-1 with TRBJ2-7; possible D gene TRBD1, 7 bases. V was cut by 3 bases and J by 2 bases, with 11 bases left in between. This CDR3 has 14 amino acids. Germline V CDR1 and CDR2: MGHRA, YSYEKL.

With respect to this clone: One end of the junction is discordant with germline, which a read error may explain. The CDR3 nucleotides read TGTGCTAGCAGCCTAACCGGGACTAAGGGGGGTCAAGAGACCCAGTACTTC. This sequence encodes CASSLTGTKGGQETQYF. The V gene is TRBV7-7, the J gene TRBJ2-5; D may be TRBD2 (7 bases). CDR1 is SSHAT, CDR2 FNYEAQ, per germline (reference sequence). This CDR3 region has 17 residues.